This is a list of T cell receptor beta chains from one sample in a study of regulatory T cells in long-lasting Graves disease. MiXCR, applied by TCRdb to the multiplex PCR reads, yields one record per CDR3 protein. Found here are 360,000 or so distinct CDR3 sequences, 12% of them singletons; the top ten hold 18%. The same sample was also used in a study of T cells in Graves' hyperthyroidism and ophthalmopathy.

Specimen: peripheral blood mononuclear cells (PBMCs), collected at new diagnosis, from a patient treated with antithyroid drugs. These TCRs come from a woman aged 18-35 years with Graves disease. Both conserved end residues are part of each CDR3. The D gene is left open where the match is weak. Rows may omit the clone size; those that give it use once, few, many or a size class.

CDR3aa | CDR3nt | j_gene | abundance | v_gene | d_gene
CASSFEAGTGDYEQYF | TGTGCCAGCTCATTTGAGGCCGGGACAGGGGATTACGAGCAGTACTTC | TRBJ2-7 | many | TRBV18 | TRBD1
CASGEGSGRIYEQYF | TGTGCCAGCGGTGAGGGTAGCGGGAGGATCTACGAGCAGTACTTC | TRBJ2-7 | . | TRBV7-9 | TRBD2
CSARDPSLF | TGCAGTGCTAGGGACCCCTCGCTTTTC | TRBJ2-1 | few | TRBV20-1 | .
CASSFAGQGSYGYTF | TGTGCCAGCAGCTTTGCTGGACAGGGGAGTTATGGCTACACCTTC | TRBJ1-2 | . | TRBV7-2 | TRBD1
CSVVRTPLGGYGYTF | TGCAGCGTCGTTAGGACACCTCTGGGGGGGTATGGCTACACCTTC | TRBJ1-2 | few | TRBV29-1 | .
CASSLVGGTQPQHF | TGTGCCAGCAGTTTAGTGGGGGGCACTCAGCCCCAGCATTTT | TRBJ1-5 | many | TRBV28 | .
CSARGPGTAQKLFF | TGCAGTGCTAGAGGCCCCGGGACAGCGCAAAAACTGTTTTTT | TRBJ1-4 | many | TRBV20-1 | TRBD1
CASSANRVLGYELFF | TGTGCCAGCAGCGCTAACAGGGTATTGGGTTACGAGCTGTTTTTT | TRBJ2-2 | . | TRBV9 | .
CASSPGGGWYGYTF | TGTGCCAGCAGCCCGGGAGGGGGATGGTATGGCTACACCTTC | TRBJ1-2 | few | TRBV7-9 | .
CASSPTARANYEQYF | TGTGCCAGTAGTCCCACGGCCCGAGCTAACTACGAGCAGTACTTC | TRBJ2-7 | many | TRBV19 | .
CAAAGDSAGANVLTF | TGTGCCGCTGCAGGGGATTCGGCTGGGGCCAACGTCCTGACTTTC | TRBJ2-6 | many | TRBV10-3 | .
CAISESQEVAFF | TGTGCCATCAGTGAGTCCCAGGAGGTAGCTTTCTTT | TRBJ1-1 | few | TRBV10-3 | .
CSASQGVSTQYF | TGCAGTGCTAGCCAGGGGGTGTCGACCCAGTACTTC | TRBJ2-5 | . | TRBV20-1 | TRBD1
CASSLEGGGPNSGANVLTF | TGTGCCAGCAGTTTAGAAGGCGGGGGGCCCAACTCTGGGGCCAACGTCCTGACTTTC | TRBJ2-6 | few | TRBV28 | TRBD2
CASSPSGLAGGTDTQYF | TGTGCCAGCAGCCCATCGGGACTAGCGGGGGGCACAGATACGCAGTATTTT | TRBJ2-3 | . | TRBV11-3 | TRBD2
CASSLGRLAGNTDTQYF | TGTGCCAGCAGCTTGGGGCGACTAGCGGGTAACACAGATACGCAGTATTTT | TRBJ2-3 | many | TRBV5-4 | TRBD2
CASSVGGGVVVETQYF | TGTGCCAGCAGCGTAGGAGGCGGGGTGGTAGTGGAGACCCAGTACTTC | TRBJ2-5 | many | TRBV9 | .
CSAPGGELLVYGYTF | TGCAGTGCTCCAGGAGGGGAACTGCTCGTCTATGGCTACACCTTC | TRBJ1-2 | few | TRBV20-1 | .
CASSDSTSNQPQHF | TGTGCCAGCAGTGATTCCACCAGCAATCAGCCCCAGCATTTT | TRBJ1-5 | many | TRBV2 | .
CASYAPWYDEQFF | TGTGCCAGCTACGCTCCTTGGTACGATGAGCAGTTCTTC | TRBJ2-1 | many | TRBV12-3/TRBV12-4 | .
CASSPGPLWNNSPLHF | TGTGCCAGCAGTCCCGGGCCATTGTGGAATAATTCACCCCTCCACTTT | TRBJ1-6 | many | TRBV28 | .
CASSPEVTTGTNTEAFF | TGTGCCAGCAGCCCCGAGGTCACGACAGGGACGAACACTGAAGCTTTCTTT | TRBJ1-1 | . | TRBV7-2 | TRBD1
CASSLDSGSSYEQYF | TGTGCCAGCAGCTTGGATAGCGGTAGCTCCTACGAGCAGTACTTC | TRBJ2-7 | many | TRBV5-6 | .
CASSLASHNTEAFF | TGTGCCAGCAGCTTGGCCTCGCATAACACTGAAGCTTTCTTT | TRBJ1-1 | . | TRBV5-4 | .
CASSLSGGQTANGYTF | TGTGCCAGCAGCCTCTCGGGGGGACAAACGGCTAACGGCTACACCTTC | TRBJ1-2 | many | TRBV7-2 | .
CASSFAGAQGNTIYF | TGTGCCAGCAGCTTTGCCGGGGCCCAAGGAAACACCATATATTTT | TRBJ1-3 | many | TRBV11-2 | .
CASSPRWGSVMGYTF | TGTGCCAGCAGCCCGCGATGGGGATCCGTGATGGGCTACACCTTC | TRBJ1-2 | many | TRBV5-5 | .
CASSPIQGADVGYTF | TGTGCCAGCTCGCCCATTCAGGGGGCGGACGTTGGCTACACCTTC | TRBJ1-2 | few | TRBV18 | TRBD1
CASSYRAGGVGDTQYF | TGTGCCAGCAGTTACCGTGCGGGAGGGGTAGGAGATACGCAGTATTTT | TRBJ2-3 | many | TRBV6-5 | TRBD2
CASTFGVGRDETQYF | TGCGCCAGCACTTTTGGAGTCGGTCGCGACGAGACCCAGTACTTC | TRBJ2-5 | . | TRBV5-1 | .
CASRIKRGNPPEAFF | TGTGCCAGCAGAATCAAAAGGGGGAACCCCCCTGAAGCTTTCTTT | TRBJ1-1 | many | TRBV12-3/TRBV12-4 | .
CAWSPPGTQYF | TGTGCCTGGAGTCCCCCGGGTACGCAGTATTTT | TRBJ2-3 | many | TRBV30 | .
CASSLVVGGQETQYF | TGTGCCAGCAGCTTAGTAGTAGGTGGCCAAGAGACCCAGTACTTC | TRBJ2-5 | many | TRBV7-2 | .
CASSYRMGNQPQHF | TGTGCCAGCAGTTACAGGATGGGCAATCAGCCCCAGCATTTT | TRBJ1-5 | . | TRBV6-9 | .
CASSLDRGFPGANVLTF | TGTGCCAGCAGCTTAGACAGGGGCTTTCCCGGGGCCAACGTCCTGACTTTC | TRBJ2-6 | many | TRBV7-9 | TRBD1
CSATERGSSYNEQFF | TGCAGTGCAACCGAGCGGGGTAGCTCCTACAATGAGCAGTTCTTC | TRBJ2-1 | many | TRBV20-1 | TRBD2
CASSLVPPTSVDGELFF | TGCGCCAGCAGCTTGGTTCCTCCCACTAGCGTGGACGGGGAGCTGTTTTTT | TRBJ2-2 | few | TRBV5-1 | TRBD2